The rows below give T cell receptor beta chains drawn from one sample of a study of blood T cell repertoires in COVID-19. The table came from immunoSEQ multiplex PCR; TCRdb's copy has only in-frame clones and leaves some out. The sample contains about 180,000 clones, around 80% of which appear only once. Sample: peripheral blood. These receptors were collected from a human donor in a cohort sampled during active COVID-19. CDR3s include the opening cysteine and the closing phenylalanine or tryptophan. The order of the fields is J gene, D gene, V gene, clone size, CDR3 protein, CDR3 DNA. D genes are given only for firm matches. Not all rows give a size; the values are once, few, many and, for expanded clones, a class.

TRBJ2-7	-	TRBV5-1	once	CASSLGPGAYEQYF	TGCGCCAGCAGCTTGGGTCCAGGGGCCTACGAGCAGTACTTC
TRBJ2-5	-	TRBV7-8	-	CASSSRPDQETQYF	TGTGCCAGCAGCTCTAGACCCGATCAAGAGACCCAGTACTTC
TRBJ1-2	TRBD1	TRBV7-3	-	CASSPGTAYGYTF	TGTGCCAGCAGCCCCGGGACAGCCTATGGCTACACCTTC
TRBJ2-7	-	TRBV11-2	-	CASSLVPSYEQYF	TGTGCCAGCAGCTTAGTCCCTTCCTACGAGCAGTACTTC
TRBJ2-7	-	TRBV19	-	CASSPDLRSSSYEQYF	TGTGCCAGTAGTCCGGATTTGCGGTCGAGCTCCTACGAGCAGTACTTC
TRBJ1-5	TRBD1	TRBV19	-	CASSPTGGSNQPQHF	TGTGCCAGTAGTCCGACAGGGGGTAGCAATCAGCCCCAGCATTTT
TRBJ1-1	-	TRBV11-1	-	CASSPSRGTEAFF	TGTGCCAGCAGCCCCTCGCGGGGCACTGAAGCTTTCTTT
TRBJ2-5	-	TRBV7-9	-	CASSLNREKTQYF	TGTGCCAGCAGCTTAAACAGGGAAAAGACCCAGTACTTC
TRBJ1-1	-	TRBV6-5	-	CASSSRFVAFF	TGTGCCAGCAGCTCCAGGTTTGTCGCTTTCTTT
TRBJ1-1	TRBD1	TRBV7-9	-	CASSPTGQGAMNTEAFF	TGTGCCAGCAGCCCGACGGGACAGGGGGCCATGAACACTGAAGCTTTCTTT
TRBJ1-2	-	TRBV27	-	CASSLSQGGYGYTF	TGTGCCAGCAGTTTATCGCAGGGAGGCTATGGCTACACCTTC
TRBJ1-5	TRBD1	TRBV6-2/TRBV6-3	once	CASSNRQGLLKGNQPQHF	TGTGCCAGCAGTAATCGACAGGGCCTCCTGAAAGGCAATCAGCCCCAGCATTTT
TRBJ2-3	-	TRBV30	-	CAWSVALNTMTGDTQYF	TGTGCCTGGAGTGTGGCTTTGAACACCATGACGGGGGATACGCAGTATTTT
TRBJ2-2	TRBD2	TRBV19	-	CASTGGGWTGELFF	TGTGCCAGTACGGGGGGTGGATGGACCGGGGAGCTGTTTTTT
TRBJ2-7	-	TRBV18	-	CASSPSSDSYEQYF	TGTGCCAGCTCACCCTCCAGTGATTCCTACGAGCAGTACTTC
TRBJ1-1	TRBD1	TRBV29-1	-	CSVYRGNTEAFF	TGCAGCGTTTACAGGGGGAACACTGAAGCTTTCTTT
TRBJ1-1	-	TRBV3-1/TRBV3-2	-	CASSQERGNTEAFF	TGTGCCAGCAGCCAAGAGCGGGGGAACACTGAAGCTTTCTTT
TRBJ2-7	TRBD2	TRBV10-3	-	CAISQSLGGLAYEQYF	TGTGCCATCAGCCAGAGTCTGGGAGGGCTAGCCTACGAGCAGTACTTC
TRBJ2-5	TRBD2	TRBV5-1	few	CASSPGTSRQETQYF	TGCGCCAGCAGCCCCGGGACTAGCAGACAAGAGACCCAGTACTTC
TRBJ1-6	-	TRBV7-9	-	CASSSTDYNSPLHF	TGTGCCAGCAGCTCGACAGATTATAATTCACCCCTCCACTTT
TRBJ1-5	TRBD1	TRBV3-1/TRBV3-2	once	CASSQEFLGGGQPQHF	TGTGCCAGCAGCCAAGAATTTCTAGGGGGCGGACAGCCCCAGCATTTT
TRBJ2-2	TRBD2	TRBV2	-	CASSALAGGVQAGELFF	TGTGCCAGCTCCGCCTTAGCGGGGGGGGTCCAAGCCGGGGAGCTGTTTTTT
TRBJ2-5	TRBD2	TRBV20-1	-	CSASHPTSGGQETQYF	TGCAGTGCTAGTCATCCGACTAGCGGGGGGCAAGAGACCCAGTACTTC
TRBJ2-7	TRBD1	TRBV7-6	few	CASSFGTGAYEQYF	TGTGCCAGCAGCTTCGGGACAGGGGCCTACGAGCAGTACTTC
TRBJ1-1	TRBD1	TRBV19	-	CASVRTGLMNTEAFF	TGTGCCAGTGTCCGGACAGGTTTAATGAACACTGAAGCTTTCTTT
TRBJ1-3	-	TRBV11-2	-	CASSSERGGNTIYF	TGTGCCAGCAGCTCCGAAAGAGGGGGAAACACCATATATTTT
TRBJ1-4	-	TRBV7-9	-	CASSLLGQGLEEKLFF	TGTGCCAGCAGCCTACTAGGGCAGGGGCTCGAGGAAAAACTGTTTTTT
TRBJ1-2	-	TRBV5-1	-	CASSLAGSLANYGYTF	TGCGCCAGCAGCTTGGCCGGTAGTTTAGCTAACTATGGCTACACCTTC
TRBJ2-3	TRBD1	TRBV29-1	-	CSVVRGLSKDTQYF	TGCAGCGTTGTAAGGGGGCTGAGTAAAGATACGCAGTATTTT
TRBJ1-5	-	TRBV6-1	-	CASSERTHSPSNQPQHF	TGTGCCAGCAGTGAACGGACACACAGCCCTAGCAATCAGCCCCAGCATTTT
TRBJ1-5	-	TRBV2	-	CASSALIGGQDQPQHF	TGTGCCAGCAGTGCTCTGATAGGGGGTCAGGATCAGCCCCAGCATTTT
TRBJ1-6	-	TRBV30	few	CAWSVKQFHSPLHF	TGTGCCTGGAGTGTAAAACAGTTCCATTCACCCCTCCACTTT
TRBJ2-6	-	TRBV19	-	CASKNAGRKSSGANVLTF	TGTGCCAGTAAGAATGCGGGACGGAAATCCTCTGGGGCCAACGTCCTGACTTTC
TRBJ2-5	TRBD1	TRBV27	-	CASSPLDRGLQETQYF	TGTGCCAGCAGTCCCCTCGACAGGGGGCTACAAGAGACCCAGTACTTC
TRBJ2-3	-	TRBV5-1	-	CASSGVLAPSTDTQYF	TGCGCCAGCAGCGGGGTCCTAGCCCCTAGCACAGATACGCAGTATTTT
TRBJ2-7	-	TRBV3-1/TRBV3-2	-	CASSQTGEQYF	TGTGCCAGCAGCCAAACGGGGGAGCAGTACTTC
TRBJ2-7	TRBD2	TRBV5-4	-	CATQSGGLGEQYF	TGTGCCACCCAAAGCGGGGGACTCGGAGAGCAGTACTTC
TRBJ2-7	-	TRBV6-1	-	CASSVEVDSLSYEQYF	TGTGCCAGCAGTGTGGAAGTAGACAGCCTCTCCTACGAGCAGTACTTC
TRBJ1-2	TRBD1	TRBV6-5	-	CASSSVRGGLSYTF	TGTGCCAGCAGCTCTGTCCGAGGGGGCCTGAGCTACACCTTC
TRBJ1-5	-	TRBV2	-	CASSDLSGGQPQHF	TGTGCCAGCAGTGATCTAAGTGGAGGACAGCCCCAGCATTTT
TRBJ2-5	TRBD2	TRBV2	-	CASSARTSGQETQYF	TGTGCCAGCAGCGCCCGGACTAGCGGACAAGAGACCCAGTACTTC